The 32 T cell receptor beta chains in this list originate from one sample, sequenced in a study of T cells in Graves' hyperthyroidism and ophthalmopathy. Amplification targeted TCR beta CDR3 regions from RNA transcripts. First-round RT-PCR of the TCR CDR3 relied on the HTBI primer set. One entry per CDR3 protein results from TCRdb running MiXCR on the multiplex PCR reads. The table includes 490,000 or so distinct CDR3 sequences, about 22% detected once. Source material: blood. These receptors originate from a woman aged 70-85 years with Graves' ophthalmopathy.

The V call is TRBV5-1, the J call TRBJ1-4, with D unclear. The germline gives CDR1 SGHRS, CDR2 YFSETQ. The ends were cut back, 5 bases at V and 8 bases at J, with 13 bases in the middle. The CDR3 runs to 13 residues. CDR3 nucleotide sequence: TGCGCCAGCAGATTGACGGAACGAGAAAAACTGTTTTTT. Translation gives CASRLTEREKLFF.

This clonotype was seen repeatedly, ten times or more. The V call is TRBV28, the J call TRBJ1-2; no clear D. CDR1 is MDHEN and CDR2 is SYDVKM in the germline V gene. With 4 bases removed from V and 8 bases from J, the gap between germline ends came to 11 bases. The CDR3 covers 12 residues. The CDR3 loop reads CASSSTVRGYTF. CDR3 nucleotide sequence: TGTGCCAGCAGTTCCACAGTAAGGGGCTACACCTTC.

About this clonotype: A much larger clonotype is one base distant, so this may be a read error. CDR3 nucleotides: TGTGCCAGCAGCTTAAGGCTCTACAGTGAGCAGTTCTTC. Amino acids: CASSLRLYSEQFF. The J gene is TRBJ2-1, the V gene TRBV11-2; D ambiguous. This CDR3 has 13 amino acids. Germline V lookup: CDR1 SGHAT, CDR2 FQNNGV.

This clonotype was seen many times. V gene TRBV7-6 combines with J gene TRBJ2-2; 7 bases fit TRBD2. Germline CDR1 is SGHVS and CDR2 is FNYEAQ. Trimming removed 5 bases from V and 4 bases from J; junction bases left unmatched: 7. This CDR3 has 15 amino acids. The CDR3 nucleotides read TGTGCCAGCAGCCCGGAGGCGGGAGTCACCGGGGAGCTGTTTTTT. It yields the protein CASSPEAGVTGELFF. The variable domain in full, completed from reference TRBV7-6 and TRBJ2-2, reads GAGVSQSPRYKVTKRGQDVALRCDPISGHVSLYWYRQALGQGPEFLTYFNYEAQQDKSGLPNDRFSAERPEGSISTLTIQRTEQRDSAMYRCASSPEAGVTGELFFGEGSRLTVL.

This clonotype turned up a few times. The CDR3, as DNA: TGTGCCAGCAGTCCTAGGACGGGCTCCGGAAACACCTTC. This gives the protein CASSPRTGSGNTF. V gene TRBV12-3 or TRBV12-4 combines with J gene TRBJ1-2; D is unclear. This CDR3 has 13 residues. Trimming took 5 bases from V and 12 from J, leaving 19 bases between them.

V usage is TRBV7-2 and J usage is TRBJ2-3; a weak D match, TRBD1 (8 bases). CDR1 and CDR2 (germline): SGHTA, FQGNSA. The CDR3 is 15 residues long. V was trimmed by 3 bases and J by 9 bases, leaving 19 bases between them. As DNA, the CDR3 is TGTGCCAGCAGCTTTAAAAGGGACAGGCGGGGGACGCAGTATTTT. Its protein product is CASSFKRDRRGTQYF.

This clonotype was seen a handful of times. The rearrangement uses TRBV5-1 and TRBJ1-2, with TRBD1 as a possible D gene (5 bases). The CDR3 is made up of 14 amino acids. The germline V gene encodes CDR1 SGHRS and CDR2 YFSETQ. Trimming took 6 bases from V and 4 from J, leaving 16 bases between them. The CDR3 region has the DNA TGCGCCAGCACCAGGGACGGAGGAACCTATGGCTACACCTTC. It is translated as CASTRDGGTYGYTF.

V and J are TRBV4-1 and TRBJ1-6; D call uncertain. V lost 0 bases, J lost 9 bases, and 3 bases lay in between. CDR1 MGHRA and CDR2 YSYEKL come from the germline V gene. CDR3 length: 12 residues. CDR3 in amino acids: CASSQESSPLHF. The CDR3 DNA sequence: TGCGCCAGCAGCCAAGAGAGTTCACCCCTCCACTTT.

The table lists this clonotype with a few counts. The chain recombines TRBV12-3 or TRBV12-4 with TRBJ2-1; D is ambiguous. The CDR3 spans 12 residues. Trimming removed 8 bases from V and 2 bases from J, with 7 bases in between. The CDR3 nucleotides read TGTGCCAGCGGGTACCCCTACAATGAGCAGTTCTTC. Translation: CASGYPYNEQFF.

This clonotype showed up just a few times. The V and J genes are TRBV7-2 and TRBJ2-2; D unclear. This CDR3 is 15 amino acids long. The V end was cut by 6 bases, the J end by 4 bases, with 15 bases between. Germline V lookup: CDR1 SGHTA, CDR2 FQGNSA. This CDR3 reads CASRLHEGPTGELFF. The CDR3 region has the DNA TGTGCCAGCAGACTCCATGAAGGCCCCACCGGGGAGCTGTTTTTT.

In its sample, this clonotype was seen a few times. The chain uses TRBV10-1 and TRBJ1-2; possibly TRBD1 for D (6 bases). CDR3 length: 15 amino acids. V was pared by 4 bases and J by 6 bases, with 18 bases between. Germline CDR1 and CDR2: WNHNN and SYGVQD (reference sequence). The CDR3 spells CASSGGGMGAHGYTF. Here the CDR3 DNA reads TGCGCCAGCAGTGGGGGCGGAATGGGGGCACATGGCTACACCTTC.

This rearrangement joins TRBV5-1 to TRBJ2-2; 13 bases fit TRBD2. V lost 9 bases to trimming and J lost 6 bases; unmatched junction nucleotides: 8. Germline lookup yields CDR1 SGHRS and CDR2 YFSETQ. The CDR3 is 15 residues long. In nucleotides, the CDR3 is TGCGCCACCCCATCGACTAGCGGGAGGTCCGGGGAGCTGTTTTTT. Encoded protein: CATPSTSGRSGELFF.

This clonotype was seen more than once but under ten times. The J gene is TRBJ2-4, the V gene TRBV6-2 or TRBV6-3; 11 nucleotides align to TRBD2. The CDR3 has 16 amino acids. CDR1 MNHEY and CDR2 SVGEGT come from the germline V gene. J was trimmed by 0 bases and V by 7 bases; bases with no gene match: 5. The CDR3 here is CASKRLAGRAKNIQYF. The DNA of the CDR3 is TGTGCCAGCAAAAGACTAGCGGGACGAGCCAAAAACATTCAGTACTTC.

This clonotype was counted at least ten times. V gene TRBV28 combines with J gene TRBJ1-2; the D is unclear. This CDR3 contains 14 residues. Trimming shortened V by 4 bases and J by 2 bases, and 11 bases separated the two germline ends. The V gene's germline CDR1 is MDHEN and CDR2 SYDVKM. The CDR3 here is CASSSPPENYGYTF. The CDR3 DNA sequence: TGTGCCAGCAGTTCCCCCCCAGAAAACTATGGCTACACCTTC.

Remarks on this clonotype: With a much larger clone just one base away, this may be a read error. This rearrangement joins TRBV7-8 to TRBJ1-2; unclear D gene. The length of the CDR3 is 15 residues. The germline V gene has CDR1 SGHVS and CDR2 FQNEAQ. The CDR3 region has the DNA TGTGCCAGCAGCTTAGAAGACGCCGCTAACTATGGCCACACCTTC. It encodes CASSLEDAANYGHTF.

This chain connects TRBV6-5 to TRBJ2-5; D uncertain. V was shortened by 0 bases and J by 0 bases, with 8 bases between the two germline ends. The CDR3 has 15 amino acids. Germline assignment: CDR1 MNHEY and CDR2 SVGAGI. The CDR3 DNA follows: TGTGCCAGCAGTTACTCTTGGGCAAACCAAGAGACCCAGTACTTC. Translated: CASSYSWANQETQYF.

This clonotype was picked up a small number of times. The chain combines TRBV4-1 with TRBJ2-5, with no clear D. The V gene lost 5 bases and the J gene lost 2 bases, with 12 bases spanning the gap. The germline V gene encodes CDR1 MGHRA and CDR2 YSYEKL. The CDR3 is 14 amino acids. CDR3: CASSFRPGQETQYF. The CDR3 bases are TGCGCCAGCAGCTTCCGGCCAGGTCAAGAGACCCAGTACTTC.

This chain's CDR3 is CASSDGGKETQYF. DNA for the CDR3: TGTGCCAGCAGTGACGGGGGGAAAGAGACCCAGTACTTC. The chain has TRBV25-1 and TRBJ2-5, with TRBD2 matching over 7 bases. Germline V gene sequence: CDR1 MGHDK, CDR2 SYGVNS. V lost 3 bases to trimming and J lost 3 bases; unmatched junction nucleotides: 1. The CDR3 extends over 13 amino acids.

This clonotype came up many times. This sequence joins TRBV5-6 and TRBJ1-6, with 8 bases identical to TRBD1. The CDR3 runs 14 residues. In germline, CDR1 is SGHDT, CDR2 YYEEEE. The V segment lost 1 base and the J segment 7 bases; nucleotides outside the gene matches: 1. The DNA for the CDR3 is TGTGCCAGCAGCTTGAGACAGGGGAATTCACCCCTCCACTTT. This translates into CASSLRQGNSPLHF.

This clonotype turned up a few times. This CDR3 is CSAPYARGYGYTF. The DNA of the CDR3 is TGCAGTGCTCCATATGCCAGGGGTTATGGCTACACCTTC. The genes are TRBV20-1 and TRBJ1-2, with TRBD1 as a possible D gene (6 bases). Germline V CDR1 and CDR2: DFQATT, SNEGSKA (reference sequence). The CDR3 is 13 residues long. The V end was cut by 5 bases, the J end by 5 bases, with 15 bases between.

The J gene is TRBJ1-1, the V gene TRBV9; 9 bases are a match to TRBD1. The CDR3 consists of 15 residues. V shed 4 bases and J 1 base; nucleotides not matched to a gene: 5. Germline assignment: CDR1 SGDLS and CDR2 YYNGEE. DNA for the CDR3: TGTGCCAGCAGCCCTACGACAGGGGGGAACACTGAAGCTTTCTTT. Translating gives CASSPTTGGNTEAFF.

This clonotype was picked up many times. V and J are TRBV6-1 and TRBJ2-1; no definite D call. The germline V and J ends were trimmed by 4 bases and 9 bases, with 16 bases remaining between them. Germline values: CDR1 MNHNS, CDR2 SASEGT. The CDR3 is 14 residues long. CDR3 in DNA: TGTGCCAGCAGTGGGACGGACGGACCTTTTGAGCAGTTCTTC. It yields the protein CASSGTDGPFEQFF.

This clonotype was detected a few times. This rearrangement joins TRBV29-1 to TRBJ2-7; TRBD2 aligns across 8 bases. This CDR3 is built from 13 residues. The J segment lost 7 bases and the V segment lost 3 bases, leaving 8 bases of the junction unmatched. The germline gives CDR1 SQVTM, CDR2 ANQGSEA. CDR3 coding DNA: TGCAGCGTTGATGGCACTAGCGGACGTGAGCAGTACTTC. Encoded protein: CSVDGTSGREQYF.

In its sample, this clonotype was seen a few times. The chain employs TRBV24-1 and TRBJ2-1; 8 bases agree with TRBD1. With 3 bases clipped from V and 3 bases from J, the junction kept 6 bases outside the gene matches. The V gene's germline CDR1 is KGHDR and CDR2 SFDVKD. The CDR3 is made up of 16 amino acids. CDR3 loop: CATSDDGQGDYNEQFF. In nucleotides, the CDR3 is TGTGCCACCAGTGATGACGGACAGGGTGACTACAATGAGCAGTTCTTC.

The genes are TRBV4-2 and TRBJ1-2; a possible D gene is TRBD1 (6 bases). The CDR3 covers 14 residues. Germline V gene data show CDR1 as LGHNA and CDR2 as YNFKEQ. Trimming took off 0 bases at V and 5 bases at J, with 10 bases between the two ends. The CDR3 loop is CASSQDRGEYGYTF. The CDR3 region has the DNA TGTGCCAGCAGCCAAGACAGGGGCGAATATGGCTACACCTTC.

For the CDR3, the DNA is TGTGCCAGCAGCTTCGACAGGGGCCATACTAGGTGGAGATATGGCTACACCTTC. Translating gives CASSFDRGHTRWRYGYTF. This chain connects TRBV7-9 to TRBJ1-2, with TRBD1 identical over 8 bases. In germline, CDR1 is SEHNR, CDR2 FQNEAQ (reference sequence). There are 18 residues in the CDR3. V was clipped by 3 bases and J by 5 bases; unmatched bases: 17. Supplemented by reference TRBV7-9 and TRBJ1-2, the full variable domain reads DTGVSQNPRHKITKRGQNVTFRCDPISEHNRLYWYRQTLGQGPEFLTYFQNEAQLEKSRLLSDRFSAERPKGSFSTLEIQRTEQGDSAMYLCASSFDRGHTRWRYGYTFGSGTRLTVV.

This clonotype was recorded a few times. The chain's CDR3 is CASLRAERALNEQFF. Here the CDR3 DNA reads TGTGCCAGCTTGAGGGCGGAAAGGGCACTCAATGAGCAGTTCTTC. V usage is TRBV5-5 and J usage is TRBJ2-1; D is perhaps TRBD2 (5 bases). Germline CDR1 SGHKS, CDR2 YYEKEE (reference sequence). The germline V and J ends were trimmed by 7 bases and 6 bases, with 20 bases remaining between them. The CDR3 covers 15 residues. Full variable domain (remainder filled in from reference TRBV5-5 and TRBJ2-1): DAGVTQSPTHLIKTRGQQVTLRCSPISGHKSVSWYQQVLGQGPQFIFQYYEKEERGRGNFPDRFSARQFPNYSSELNVNALLLGDSALYLCASLRAERALNEQFFGPGTRLTVL.

CDR3 nucleotide sequence: TGTGCCAGCAGCGCCATACTCGGGGCTGAAGCTTTCTTT. It specifies CASSAILGAEAFF. The V gene is TRBV9, the J gene TRBJ1-1; D call uncertain. The length of the CDR3 is 13 residues. V lost 3 bases and J 6 bases, leaving 12 bases between the germline ends. In germline, CDR1 is SGDLS, CDR2 YYNGEE.

This chain links TRBV29-1 with TRBJ2-2, with D possibly being TRBD1 (6 bases). CDR1 SQVTM and CDR2 ANQGSEA come from the germline V gene. The CDR3 length is 14 residues. V lost 4 bases to trimming and J lost 3 bases, with 12 bases between them. The CDR3 spells CSVGMGADTGELFF. CDR3 nucleotide sequence: TGCAGCGTTGGTATGGGGGCGGACACCGGGGAGCTGTTTTTT.

Only a few counts were recorded for this clonotype. V is TRBV11-2 and J is TRBJ2-3; 7 bases map to TRBD2. V dropped 4 bases and J dropped 2; count of bases not matched to a gene: 21. Germline V CDR1 and CDR2: SGHAT, FQNNGV. The CDR3 contains 20 residues. CDR3 amino acids: CASSSLRLAENVRSTDTQYF. As DNA, the CDR3 is TGTGCCAGCAGCTCGCTTCGACTAGCCGAGAACGTTAGATCCACAGATACGCAGTATTTT.

The chain uses TRBV7-9 and TRBJ2-1; 11 nucleotides align to TRBD2. The CDR3 totals 16 residues. Trimming cost V 4 bases and J 9 bases; bases outside gene matches: 11. The germline V gene encodes CDR1 SEHNR and CDR2 FQNEAQ (reference sequence). CDR3 loop: CASSSSGTSGVSEQFF. In DNA form, the CDR3 reads TGTGCCAGCAGCTCCTCCGGGACTAGCGGAGTGAGTGAGCAGTTCTTC.

The rearrangement links TRBV12-3 or TRBV12-4 to TRBJ2-2, with TRBD2 matching 12 bases. The CDR3 runs to 22 residues. V was pared by 1 base and J by 2 bases, with 17 bases of the junction left unmatched. CDR3 nucleotides: TGTGCCAGCAGTTTAGGACTAGCGGGAGAAGGTAGAGGTATTGGTAACACCGGGGAGCTGTTTTTT. As protein: CASSLGLAGEGRGIGNTGELFF.